The sequence of this T cell receptor beta chain was determined in a study of cytomegalovirus exposure and HLA in healthy donors. The PCR ran on 60 Vbeta and 13 Jbeta primers. The method was immunoSEQ multiplex PCR; TCRdb's version includes in-frame clones alone and lacks a portion of them. This table holds about 140,000 clones, 60% to 80% found once. This CDR3 is built from 11 residues. V lost 6 bases, J lost 2 bases, and 5 bases lay in between. Germline V gives CDR1 GTSNPN, CDR2 SVGIG (reference sequence). V usage is TRBV30 and J usage is TRBJ2-1; D is ambiguous. The sample comprised PBMCs. The receptor was derived from a male donor in good health and CMV-seronegative. CDR3 sequence: CACGPYNEQFF. The DNA for the CDR3 is TGTGCCTGCGGTCCCTACAATGAGCAGTTCTTC.